The 11 T cell receptor beta chains presented below share a single source sample, sequenced in a study of blood T cell repertoires in COVID-19. Produced via immunoSEQ multiplex PCR; TCRdb's table is partial and in-frame only. The sample has 40,000 to 55,000 clones; roughly 87% are singletons. Sequenced material: peripheral blood. The source of these receptors is a human donor in a cohort sampled during active COVID-19.

This chain joins TRBV27 and TRBJ1-1, with 7 bases fitting TRBD1. Trimming took 6 bases from V and 5 from J; bases not matched to a gene: 9. Germline V gives CDR1 MNHEY, CDR2 SMNVEV (reference sequence). CDR3 size: 14 residues. CDR3 nucleotides: TGTGCCAGCAGGATGGAGAGGGGGCCAACTGAAGCTTTCTTT. This codes for CASRMERGPTEAFF.

In DNA form, the CDR3 reads TGTGCCAGCAGCCAAACTAGCGGAGAGACCCAGTACTTC. It specifies CASSQTSGETQYF. V usage is TRBV7-2 and J usage is TRBJ2-5, with 8 positions matching TRBD2. Per the germline V gene, CDR1 is SGHTA and CDR2 is FQGNSA. V dropped 5 bases and J dropped 4; count of bases not matched to a gene: 3. CDR3 length: 13 amino acids.

The rearrangement uses TRBV19 and TRBJ1-5, with a possible D match to TRBD1 (6 bases). The CDR3 extends over 15 amino acids. CDR1 and CDR2 (germline): LNHDA, SQIVND (reference sequence). V was pared by 6 bases and J by 4 bases, with 16 bases between. The CDR3 coding sequence is TGTGCCAGTAGCTCTGACAGGCGAACTAATCAGCCCCAGCATTTT. This codes for CASSSDRRTNQPQHF.

The chain combines TRBV18 with TRBJ2-7, with 8 bases identical to TRBD2. The germline CDR1 and CDR2 sequences are KGHSH and LQKENI. V shed 4 bases, J shed 3 bases, and the junction held 8 bases outside the gene matches. There are 15 residues in the CDR3. CDR3 bases: TGTGCCAGCTCACAACGGCGGGAGGCCCTCTACGAGCAGTACTTC. This sequence encodes CASSQRREALYEQYF.

The CDR3 spells CASSQTGTGREQYF. CDR3 nucleotide sequence: TGTGCCAGCAGCCAAACCGGGACAGGGCGGGAGCAGTACTTC. The rearrangement uses TRBV4-2 and TRBJ2-7, with 9 bases lining up with TRBD1. The J segment lost 7 bases and the V segment lost 2 bases, leaving 6 bases of the junction unmatched. Germline-derived CDR1 and CDR2 are LGHNA and YNFKEQ. The CDR3 consists of 14 residues.

This chain links TRBV24-1 with TRBJ2-5; D may be TRBD1 (5 bases). The CDR3 extends over 16 amino acids. V was cut by 2 bases and J by 5 bases, with 17 bases left in between. Germline V gives CDR1 KGHDR, CDR2 SFDVKD. CDR3 bases: TGTGCCACCAGTGATTGGCAAGGGCAGGGAACGGAGACCCAGTACTTC. This encodes CATSDWQGQGTETQYF.

The chain is built from TRBV19 and TRBJ2-2; D uncertain. CDR1 is LNHDA and CDR2 is SQIVND in the germline V gene (reference sequence). This CDR3 has 12 residues. Trimming cost V 6 bases and J 1 base, with 3 bases left between them. CDR3 protein: CASRRNTGELFF. CDR3 nucleotides: TGTGCCAGTAGGAGGAACACCGGGGAGCTGTTTTTT.

The gene calls are TRBV18 and TRBJ2-5; D is uncertain. Germline CDR1 and CDR2: KGHSH and LQKENI. The CDR3 spans 13 residues. V shed 3 bases and J shed 5 bases, with 10 bases lying between them. This chain's CDR3 is CASSPHLRETQYF. The CDR3 DNA sequence: TGTGCCAGCTCACCTCATTTACGGGAGACCCAGTACTTC.

V usage is TRBV10-3 and J usage is TRBJ2-7; 9 bases are a match to TRBD1. With 8 bases clipped from V and 0 bases from J, the junction kept 8 bases outside the gene matches. Germline CDR1 is ENHRY and CDR2 is SYGVKD. The CDR3 extends over 15 amino acids. CDR3 coding DNA: TGTGCCATCCGGGACCGGGACAGGGTCTCCTACGAGCAGTACTTC. Protein product: CAIRDRDRVSYEQYF.

This chain's CDR3 is CASGLEGANGYTF. CDR3 coding DNA: TGTGCTAGTGGTCTGGAGGGGGCAAATGGCTACACCTTC. The V gene is TRBV12-5, the J gene TRBJ1-2; 7 bases are a match to TRBD1. The CDR3 loop spans 13 amino acids. With 5 bases clipped from V and 6 bases from J, the junction kept 6 bases outside the gene matches. From germline, CDR1 is LGHNT and CDR2 FRNRAP.

This rearrangement joins TRBV19 to TRBJ1-5; 9 bases fit TRBD1. The CDR3 is 18 amino acids. Trimming at V came to 5 bases and at J to 0 bases, leaving 11 bases not matched to a gene. CDR1 and CDR2 (germline): LNHDA, SQIVND (reference sequence). This chain's CDR3 is CASSQGTGSPDSNQPQHF. DNA for the CDR3: TGTGCCAGTAGTCAGGGGACAGGGTCCCCTGATAGCAATCAGCCCCAGCATTTT.